Presented here are 27 T cell receptor beta chains from one specimen sequenced in a study of T cell repertoires in ileal Crohn's disease. The method was immunoSEQ multiplex PCR; TCRdb's version includes in-frame clones alone and lacks a portion of them. Here the sample spans approximately 6,700 clones, 85% to 95% being singletons. The sequenced material came from ileal tissue. Receptors originate from an adult with Crohn's disease.

The J gene is TRBJ2-3, the V gene TRBV7-2; 7 nucleotides line up with TRBD2. With 5 bases clipped from V and 5 bases from J, the junction kept 4 bases outside the gene matches. The CDR3 loop spans 13 amino acids. Germline CDR1 SGHTA, CDR2 FQGNSA. The CDR3 DNA reads TGTGCCAGCAGCGTGGGGGGGGTAGATACGCAGTATTTT. This sequence encodes CASSVGGVDTQYF.

This clone was observed once. The chain has TRBV18 and TRBJ2-5; D is perhaps TRBD1 (5 bases). Germline V gene sequence: CDR1 KGHSH, CDR2 LQKENI. The germline V and J ends were trimmed by 3 bases and 2 bases, with 13 bases remaining between them. This CDR3 is built from 15 residues. The CDR3 DNA follows: TGTGCCAGCTCACCCAATGGGGCATTACAAGAGACCCAGTACTTC. Protein sequence: CASSPNGALQETQYF. Based on the CDR3 plus reference TRBV18 and TRBJ2-5, the full variable domain is NAGVMQNPRHLVRRRGQEARLRCSPMKGHSHVYWYRQLPEEGLKFMVYLQKENIIDESGMPKERFSAEFPKEGPSILRIQQVVRGDSAAYFCASSPNGALQETQYFGPGTRLLVL.

CDR3 nucleotide sequence: TGTGCCTGGAGTGTACTGGGGTTGGGACTATCTGGCTACACCTTC. Translation gives CAWSVLGLGLSGYTF. The chain employs TRBV30 and TRBJ1-2, with D possibly being TRBD1 (5 bases). V was shortened by 0 bases and J by 7 bases, with 18 bases between the two germline ends. The CDR3 sequence is 15 residues long. Germline CDR1 GTSNPN, CDR2 SVGIG (reference sequence).

V usage is TRBV2 and J usage is TRBJ1-4; 9 bases line up with TRBD1. The CDR3 loop spans 15 amino acids. The V gene end was trimmed by 8 bases and the J gene end by 5 bases; junction bases not matched to a gene: 9. From germline, CDR1 is SNHLY and CDR2 FYNNEI. Here the CDR3 DNA reads TGTGCCAGCTACCGAGGGACAGGGTTAAATGAAAAACTGTTTTTT. This codes for CASYRGTGLNEKLFF.

As for this clone: The sample carries other DNA sequences with the same CDR3. V usage is TRBV7-2 and J usage is TRBJ1-1; D is unresolved. V was trimmed by 5 bases and J by 4 bases, leaving 14 bases between them. The V gene's germline CDR1 is SGHTA and CDR2 FQGNSA. This CDR3 region has 14 residues. CDR3 sequence: CASSPHQSGTEAFF. The CDR3 DNA sequence: TGTGCCAGCAGCCCCCATCAGTCGGGCACTGAAGCTTTCTTT.

J is TRBJ1-2 and V is TRBV13; D unresolved. Germline assignment: CDR1 PRHDT and CDR2 FYEKMQ (reference sequence). Trimming took 2 bases from V and 2 from J, leaving 6 bases between them. The CDR3 loop spans 13 amino acids. The CDR3 bases are TGTGCCAGCAGCTTACGGTCGAACTATGGCTACACCTTC. This translates into CASSLRSNYGYTF.

The V gene is TRBV6-6, the J gene TRBJ2-5; D remains ambiguous. This CDR3 contains 12 residues. Looked up from germline, CDR1 is MNHNY and CDR2 is SVGAGI (reference sequence). Trimming pared 0 bases from V and 4 bases from J, leaving 3 bases between. The CDR3: CASSYSRETQYF. CDR3 DNA: TGTGCCAGCAGTTACTCTCGAGAGACCCAGTACTTC.

The genes are TRBV25-1 and TRBJ1-3; D remains unclear. V lost 6 bases to trimming and J lost 1 base, with 4 bases between them. CDR1 and CDR2 from the germline V gene are MGHDK and SYGVNS. The CDR3 consists of 12 residues. The CDR3 bases are TGTGCCAGCAGGAGGTCTGGAAACACCATATATTTT. Translating gives CASRRSGNTIYF.

The V call is TRBV9, the J call TRBJ1-1; possible D gene TRBD1, 6 bases. CDR1 SGDLS and CDR2 YYNGEE come from the germline V gene. Trimming stripped 4 bases from V and 0 bases from J, with 16 bases between. The CDR3 length is 16 residues. The CDR3, as DNA: TGTGCCAGCAGCCGCGGACAGATCACAATGAACACTGAAGCTTTCTTT. Protein product: CASSRGQITMNTEAFF.

This chain connects TRBV7-3 to TRBJ2-3; 11 nucleotides align to TRBD2. Germline V CDR1 and CDR2: SGHTA, FQGTGA. CDR3 length: 15 residues. The ends lost 0 bases at V and 11 bases at J; junction bases unmatched: 7. CDR3 sequence reads: CASSLTSTSGGGQYF. The DNA of the CDR3 is TGTGCCAGCAGCTTAACGTCCACTAGCGGGGGCGGGCAGTATTTT.

The sample holds one count of this clone. One junction end does not reproduce the germline sequence, and a read error may be involved. This chain links TRBV4-1 with TRBJ2-1; D possibly corresponds to TRBD1 (6 bases). CDR3 length: 13 amino acids. The germline V gene has CDR1 MGHRA and CDR2 YSYEKL. CDR3 bases: TGCGCCAGCAGCCAAGATTTCGGGACACGCCTAGTCTTC. It specifies CASSQDFGTRLVF.

The genes are TRBV6-1 and TRBJ1-6; D possibly corresponds to TRBD1 (5 bases). V lost 2 bases to trimming and J lost 10 bases, with 15 bases between them. CDR3 size: 15 residues. The germline V gene has CDR1 MNHNS and CDR2 SASEGT. CDR3 sequence reads: CASSEIQGGRSPLHF. The CDR3 bases are TGTGCCAGCAGTGAAATTCAGGGAGGGAGGTCACCCCTCCACTTT.

The rearrangement uses TRBV7-8 and TRBJ1-3, with 11 bases matching TRBD1. V dropped 2 bases and J dropped 4; count of bases not matched to a gene: 7. The CDR3 runs 17 residues. CDR1 and CDR2 from the germline V gene are SGHVS and FQNEAQ. The CDR3 nucleotides read TGTGCCAGCAGCTTAATGCGGGACAGGGGGAGAGGAAACACCATATATTTT. The encoded protein is CASSLMRDRGRGNTIYF.

The chain carries TRBV2 and TRBJ2-5, with D perhaps matching TRBD2 (5 bases). Trimming took 8 bases from V and 5 from J, leaving 12 bases between them. The CDR3 spans 12 residues. Germline CDR1 and CDR2: SNHLY and FYNNEI. This chain's CDR3 is CASGSASETQYF. The CDR3 region has the DNA TGTGCCAGCGGGAGTGCATCCGAGACCCAGTACTTC.

This sequence joins TRBV15 and TRBJ2-7; TRBD1 might be the D (6 bases). V gave up 4 bases and J gave up 2 bases, with 15 bases separating them. The CDR3 consists of 15 residues. CDR1 is LNHNV and CDR2 is YYDKDF in the germline V gene (reference sequence). CDR3 in amino acids: CATSTARQAAYEQYF. CDR3 in DNA: TGTGCCACCAGCACCGCCAGACAGGCGGCCTACGAGCAGTACTTC. The full variable domain, its missing parts supplied by reference TRBV15 and TRBJ2-7, is DAMVIQNPRYQVTQFGKPVTLSCSQTLNHNVMYWYQQKSSQAPKLLFHYYDKDFNNEADTPDNFQSRRPNTSFCFLDIRSPGLGDTAMYLCATSTARQAAYEQYFGPGTRLTVT.

The rearrangement links TRBV5-1 to TRBJ1-4; D perhaps matches TRBD1 (5 bases). Germline V gives CDR1 SGHRS, CDR2 YFSETQ. CDR3 length equals 14 residues. V was pared by 1 base and J by 5 bases, with 9 bases between. The CDR3 region is CASSLLPGNEKLFF. The CDR3 nucleotides are TGCGCCAGCAGCTTGTTGCCAGGGAATGAAAAACTGTTTTTT.

This clone was seen once. V and J are TRBV5-1 and TRBJ2-2; the D is unclear. The germline V and J ends were trimmed by 4 bases and 3 bases, with 7 bases remaining between them. The CDR3 covers 13 residues. Germline loops: CDR1 SGHRS, CDR2 YFSETQ. The CDR3 bases are TGCGCCAGCAGCGATTCGGACACCGGGGAGCTGTTTTTT. This translates into CASSDSDTGELFF. Together with reference TRBV5-1 and TRBJ2-2, the CDR3 gives the full variable domain: KAGVTQTPRYLIKTRGQQVTLSCSPISGHRSVSWYQQTPGQGLQFLFEYFSETQRNKGNFPGRFSGRQFSNSRSEMNVSTLELGDSALYLCASSDSDTGELFFGEGSRLTVL.

This chain links TRBV30 with TRBJ1-1; D possibly corresponds to TRBD1 (5 bases). The germline CDR1 and CDR2 sequences are GTSNPN and SVGIG (reference sequence). There are 14 residues in the CDR3. V lost 7 bases to trimming and J lost 1 base, with 16 bases between them. As DNA, the CDR3 is TGTGCCTCCAACCCGGACAATTCGAACACTGAAGCTTTCTTT. Translated, it gives CASNPDNSNTEAFF.

The chain uses TRBV18 and TRBJ1-1; maybe TRBD1 (6 bases). CDR1 KGHSH and CDR2 LQKENI come from the germline V gene. V shed 3 bases and J shed 4 bases, with 12 bases lying between them. CDR3 size: 14 residues. Written as DNA, the CDR3 is TGTGCCAGCTCACCTACAGGGATTGCCACTGAAGCTTTCTTT. The encoded protein is CASSPTGIATEAFF.

The genes are TRBV19 and TRBJ1-4, with D maybe TRBD1 (5 bases). Trimming shortened V by 7 bases and J by 8 bases, and 23 bases separated the two germline ends. Germline loops: CDR1 LNHDA, CDR2 SQIVND (reference sequence). The CDR3 runs 16 residues. The DNA for the CDR3 is TGTGCCAGTAAGCTGGGCAGGGACTGGGCAAAGGAAAAACTGTTTTTT. Protein sequence: CASKLGRDWAKEKLFF.

J is TRBJ2-1 and V is TRBV11-2; maybe TRBD1 (5 bases). Germline CDR1 is SGHAT and CDR2 is FQNNGV. V lost 3 bases, J lost 1 base, and 16 bases lay in between. The CDR3 consists of 17 residues. The CDR3 sequence is CASSFELTGSSYNEQFF. The CDR3 DNA sequence: TGTGCCAGCAGCTTTGAACTCACAGGTTCGTCCTACAATGAGCAGTTCTTC.

This clone was observed a single time. This sequence joins TRBV27 and TRBJ1-6; D is uncertain. Germline values: CDR1 MNHEY, CDR2 SMNVEV (reference sequence). The CDR3 is made up of 15 amino acids. The germline V and J ends were trimmed by 2 bases and 5 bases, with 10 bases remaining between them. The CDR3 nucleotides read TGTGCCAGCAGTTTAGTCGGGGTTGATAATTCACCCCTCCACTTT. Translated, it gives CASSLVGVDNSPLHF.

The chain carries TRBV4-1 and TRBJ2-1; D not resolved. The CDR3 totals 11 residues. The germline CDR1 and CDR2 sequences are MGHRA and YSYEKL. V was pared by 4 bases and J by 8 bases, with 6 bases between. The CDR3 reads CASSLRDEQFF. DNA for the CDR3: TGCGCCAGCAGCCTTCGCGATGAGCAGTTCTTC.

The chain combines TRBV7-8 with TRBJ2-3; the match to TRBD2 covers 9 bases. V lost 2 bases, J lost 2 bases, and 5 bases stayed unmatched. This CDR3 spans 16 amino acids. Germline V gene data show CDR1 as SGHVS and CDR2 as FQNEAQ. This CDR3 reads CASSLLAGGATDTQYF. The CDR3, as DNA: TGTGCCAGCAGCTTACTTGCGGGAGGGGCCACAGATACGCAGTATTTT.

The rearrangement uses TRBV7-9 and TRBJ1-1; D is perhaps TRBD1 (6 bases). The CDR3 runs to 15 residues. Germline-derived CDR1 and CDR2 are SEHNR and FQNEAQ (reference sequence). V dropped 4 bases and J dropped 1 base, with 13 bases sitting between them. CDR3 DNA sequence: TGTGCCAGCAGCTCAACATTACAGGGGAACACTGAAGCTTTCTTT. Amino acid sequence: CASSSTLQGNTEAFF.

Notes on this clone: Mismatch with germline at one junction end may stem from a read error. This chain connects TRBV5-4 to TRBJ2-5; TRBD1 matches at 10 bases. Germline lookup yields CDR1 SGHNT and CDR2 YYREEE (reference sequence). The CDR3 loop spans 17 amino acids. The CDR3 DNA reads TGTGCCGGCAGCCCTCGAGGACAGGGGGAGTACCAAGAGACCCAGTACTTC. This encodes CAGSPRGQGEYQETQYF.

This chain links TRBV28 with TRBJ2-3, with 7 bases that match TRBD1. V lost 7 bases to trimming and J lost 4 bases; unmatched junction nucleotides: 14. CDR1 is MDHEN and CDR2 is SYDVKM in the germline V gene. This CDR3 has 16 residues. Here the CDR3 reads CASNKPGQVRADTQYF. The CDR3 DNA sequence: TGTGCCAGCAATAAACCCGGACAGGTGAGGGCAGATACGCAGTATTTT.